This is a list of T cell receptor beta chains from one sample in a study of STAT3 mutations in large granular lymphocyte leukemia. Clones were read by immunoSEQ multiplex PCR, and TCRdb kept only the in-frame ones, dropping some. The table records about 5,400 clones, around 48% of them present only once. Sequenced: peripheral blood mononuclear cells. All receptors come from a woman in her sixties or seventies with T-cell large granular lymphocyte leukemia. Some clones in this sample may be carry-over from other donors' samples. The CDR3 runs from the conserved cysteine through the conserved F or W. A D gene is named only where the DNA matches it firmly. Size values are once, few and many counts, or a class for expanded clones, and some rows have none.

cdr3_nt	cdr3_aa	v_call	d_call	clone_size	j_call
TGTGCCAGCTCCCTGGAGGTGCGAGGGCTCTATGATGGCTACACCTTC	CASSLEVRGLYDGYTF	TRBV18	NA	NA	TRBJ1-2
TGTGCCAGCAGCTCGGGACTAGCGGACTACGAGCAGTACTTC	CASSSGLADYEQYF	TRBV5-4	TRBD2	few	TRBJ2-7
TGTGCCAGCAGCCCTACAGGGGTTAGTGGCTACACCTTC	CASSPTGVSGYTF	TRBV11-2	TRBD1	NA	TRBJ1-2
TGCGCCAGCAGCTTGCTGGGGATGGGCTATGGCTACACCTTC	CASSLLGMGYGYTF	TRBV5-1	NA	NA	TRBJ1-2
TGTGCCTGGGGGCGGGGCCCTCAAGAGACCCAGTACTTC	CAWGRGPQETQYF	TRBV30	NA	NA	TRBJ2-5
TGTGCCAAATACCCTGGGACAGAAAGCACAGATACGCAGTATTTT	CAKYPGTESTDTQYF	TRBV2	TRBD1	few	TRBJ2-3
TGTGCCAGCAGCCGACAGGGGACTGAAGCTTTCTTT	CASSRQGTEAFF	TRBV6-5	TRBD1	once	TRBJ1-1
TGTGCCAGCAGCTTGGGGACAGGGCGACGGGGATACGGCTACACCTTC	CASSLGTGRRGYGYTF	TRBV5-4	TRBD1	few	TRBJ1-2
TGCAGCGCCATAAGACAGGGGGCTGAAGCTTTCTTT	CSAIRQGAEAFF	TRBV29-1	TRBD1	NA	TRBJ1-1
TGCGCCAGCAGCTGGGACAGGGGCGGCTACACCTTC	CASSWDRGGYTF	TRBV5-1	TRBD1	few	TRBJ1-2
TGTGCCAGCAGCTGGGATAGCGGGAGTTACGAGCAGTACTTC	CASSWDSGSYEQYF	TRBV7-9	TRBD2	few	TRBJ2-7
TGTGCCAGCAGTTATAGGCGGCAAAGCTCTGGAAACACCATATATTTT	CASSYRRQSSGNTIYF	TRBV6-5	NA	NA	TRBJ1-3
TGTGCCTGGAGTAGGGGGTCTGGCAATCAGCCCCAGCATTTT	CAWSRGSGNQPQHF	TRBV30	NA	NA	TRBJ1-5
TGTGCCAGCCGTACGAACCGGGATTTCTACGAGCAGTACTTC	CASRTNRDFYEQYF	TRBV27	NA	once	TRBJ2-7
TGTGCCAGCAGCGCCAACAGGGGTGTGAATGAAAAACTGTTTTTT	CASSANRGVNEKLFF	TRBV5-4	TRBD1	once	TRBJ1-4
TGTGCCAGCAGCCAAGGGACGGGGATCTACTATGGCTACACCTTC	CASSQGTGIYYGYTF	TRBV14	NA	NA	TRBJ1-2
TGCGCCAGCAGCCAAGAGAGTTACGAGCAGTACTTC	CASSQESYEQYF	TRBV5-1	NA	NA	TRBJ2-7
TGCGCCAGCAGCTTGCAATACCAAGAGACCCAGTACTTC	CASSLQYQETQYF	TRBV5-1	NA	NA	TRBJ2-5
TGTGCCAGCAGCAGGGGTCAGGGCTACACCTTC	CASSRGQGYTF	TRBV6-5	NA	NA	TRBJ1-2
TGCGCCAGCAGCGAAGGACAGGCAGCCCCAGAGACCCAGTACTTC	CASSEGQAAPETQYF	TRBV5-1	TRBD1	NA	TRBJ2-5
TGCAGCGCCCAAAACTTACTCGGGACAGGGGCTGATGGCTACACCTTC	CSAQNLLGTGADGYTF	TRBV29-1	TRBD1	few	TRBJ1-2
TGCGCCAGCAGCTTGGACCAAGAGACCCAGTACTTC	CASSLDQETQYF	TRBV5-1	NA	few	TRBJ2-5
TGCGCCAGCAGCTTGGAGGGGCCTCAGCCCCAGCATTTT	CASSLEGPQPQHF	TRBV5-1	NA	few	TRBJ1-5
TGTGCCAGCAGCTTGACTAGCGGGGCTCGGGATACGCAGTATTTT	CASSLTSGARDTQYF	TRBV5-6	TRBD2	few	TRBJ2-3
TGCGCCAGCAGCTTGGGGGGGGTCCAAGAGACCCAGTACTTC	CASSLGGVQETQYF	TRBV5-1	NA	NA	TRBJ2-5
TGCGCCAGCAGCCTCGGGGGGACAGGCGTGGGCTCTGGCTACACCTTC	CASSLGGTGVGSGYTF	TRBV5-1	TRBD1	NA	TRBJ1-2
TGCGCCAGCAGTGGTGGCGGCGGGGACACTGAAGCTTTCTTT	CASSGGGGDTEAFF	TRBV5-1	NA	NA	TRBJ1-1
TGTGCCAGCAGCCCCCCGGGGACGGACAGGCAAGAGACCCAGTACTTC	CASSPPGTDRQETQYF	TRBV5-4	TRBD1	NA	TRBJ2-5
TGTGCCAGCAGTTACTCATCCGGGTCTGGGGCCAACGTCCTGACTTTC	CASSYSSGSGANVLTF	TRBV6-5	NA	NA	TRBJ2-6
TGTGCCAGCAGCGTTGAACAGGGTTTTGCTGGGGCCAACGTCCTGACTTTC	CASSVEQGFAGANVLTF	TRBV7-9	NA	few	TRBJ2-6
TGCGCCAGCAGAGAGGGGGCGAATCAGCCCCAGCATTTT	CASREGANQPQHF	TRBV5-1	TRBD1	few	TRBJ1-5
TGTGCCAGCTCACCACCGGGACTAGCGGAGCACTACAATGAGCAGTTCTTC	CASSPPGLAEHYNEQFF	TRBV18	TRBD2	NA	TRBJ2-1
TGCGCCAGCAGTGAAACCCAGACGAGGGGCTACACCTTC	CASSETQTRGYTF	TRBV10-1	NA	NA	TRBJ1-2
TGTGCCAGCAGCTTGATCCAGGTGAGTGAGCAGTTCTTC	CASSLIQVSEQFF	TRBV11-3	NA	NA	TRBJ2-1
TGCGCCAGCAGTCCTGGACAGGGCCAAGGCTACACCTTC	CASSPGQGQGYTF	TRBV5-1	TRBD1	NA	TRBJ1-2
TGCGCCAGCAGCTCGTCCGGGTTGAACACTGAAGCTTTCTTT	CASSSSGLNTEAFF	TRBV5-1	NA	few	TRBJ1-1
TGCGCCAGCAGCATGGGGCGGCGCATGCCCTACGAGCAGTACTTC	CASSMGRRMPYEQYF	TRBV5-1	NA	few	TRBJ2-7
TGTGCCAGCAGTACGACCGGACAGGGATTCTACGAGCAGTACTTC	CASSTTGQGFYEQYF	TRBV7-8	TRBD1	few	TRBJ2-7
TGTGCCAGCAGCTTGGGTCCTGAAGGGGTTAGTGAAAAACTGTTTTTT	CASSLGPEGVSEKLFF	TRBV5-5	NA	few	TRBJ1-4
TGTGCCAGCAGTTACCGTTGGACAGGGGAAAGCGAGCAGTACTTC	CASSYRWTGESEQYF	TRBV6-5	TRBD1	NA	TRBJ2-7
TGTGCCAGCAGCTTGGCCGGGACCATCCAGTATTTT	CASSLAGTIQYF	TRBV5-4	NA	few	TRBJ2-3
TGTGCCAGCAGCCCGAGGAGTCCGACGGACAACTATGGCTACACCTTC	CASSPRSPTDNYGYTF	TRBV9	NA	few	TRBJ1-2
TGCAGCGTTCGCAATGAAAAACTGTTTTTT	CSVRNEKLFF	TRBV29-1	NA	few	TRBJ1-4
TGTGCCTGGAGTAGTGACCGGACCCAGTACTTC	CAWSSDRTQYF	TRBV30	NA	NA	TRBJ2-5
TGTGCCAGTAGTCCCGACGGGAGCTGGGGTGAGCAGTTCTTC	CASSPDGSWGEQFF	TRBV19	NA	medium-sized	TRBJ2-1
TGTGCCTGGAGTGTAGCGGATCTGACGATCAGCAATCAGCCCCAGCATTTT	CAWSVADLTISNQPQHF	TRBV30	NA	NA	TRBJ1-5
TGTGCCAGCTCACCTACGGGGGGACACGAGCAGTACTTC	CASSPTGGHEQYF	TRBV18	TRBD2	few	TRBJ2-7
TGTGCCAGCAGCTCCGGGACCTATTTGAGGGGTGGCTACACCTTC	CASSSGTYLRGGYTF	TRBV7-9	NA	once	TRBJ1-2
TGTGCCTGTAACCCACTGAGGAGAGGGTCTAACACTGAAGCTTTCTTT	CACNPLRRGSNTEAFF	TRBV30	NA	few	TRBJ1-1
TGTGCCTGGAGTGCCCAGACAGGTGAAAAACTGTTTTTT	CAWSAQTGEKLFF	TRBV30	NA	NA	TRBJ1-4